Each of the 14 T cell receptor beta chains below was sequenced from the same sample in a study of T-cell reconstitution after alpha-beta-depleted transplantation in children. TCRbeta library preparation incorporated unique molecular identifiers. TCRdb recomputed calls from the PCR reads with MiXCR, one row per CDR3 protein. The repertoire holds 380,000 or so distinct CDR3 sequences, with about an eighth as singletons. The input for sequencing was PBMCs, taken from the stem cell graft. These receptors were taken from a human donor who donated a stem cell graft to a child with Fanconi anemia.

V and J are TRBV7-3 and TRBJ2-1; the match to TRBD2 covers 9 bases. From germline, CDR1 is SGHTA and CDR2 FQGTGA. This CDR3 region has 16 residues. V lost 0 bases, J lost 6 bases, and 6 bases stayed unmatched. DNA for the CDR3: TGTGCCAGCAGCTTAACCCTAGCGGGGTGGGGCAATGAGCAGTTCTTC. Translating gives CASSLTLAGWGNEQFF.

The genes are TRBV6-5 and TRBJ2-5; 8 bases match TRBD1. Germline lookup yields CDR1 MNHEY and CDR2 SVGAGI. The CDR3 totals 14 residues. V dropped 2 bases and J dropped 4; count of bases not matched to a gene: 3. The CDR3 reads CASSYDGTGETQYF. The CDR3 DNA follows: TGTGCCAGCAGTTACGACGGGACAGGAGAGACCCAGTACTTC.

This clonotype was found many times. CDR3 region: CASSSSAPRGSYNEQFF. The CDR3 DNA reads TGTGCCAGCAGTTCGTCGGCCCCGAGGGGCTCCTACAATGAGCAGTTCTTC. The chain joins TRBV28 to TRBJ2-1, with D tentatively TRBD1 or TRBD2 (5 bases each). The CDR3 spans 17 residues. With 4 bases removed from V and 0 bases from J, the gap between germline ends came to 16 bases. Germline CDR1 and CDR2: MDHEN and SYDVKM. Full variable domain (remainder filled in from reference TRBV28 and TRBJ2-1): DVKVTQSSRYLVKRTGEKVFLECVQDMDHENMFWYRQDPGLGLRLIYFSYDVKMKEKGDIPEGYSVSREKKERFSLILESASTNQTSMYLCASSSSAPRGSYNEQFFGPGTRLTVL.

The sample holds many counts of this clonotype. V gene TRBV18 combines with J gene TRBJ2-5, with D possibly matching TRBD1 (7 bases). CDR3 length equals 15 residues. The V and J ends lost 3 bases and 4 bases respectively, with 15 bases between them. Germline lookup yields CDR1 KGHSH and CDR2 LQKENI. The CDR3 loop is CASSPNGGGPETQYF. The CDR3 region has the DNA TGTGCCAGCTCACCTAACGGAGGGGGCCCAGAGACCCAGTACTTC.

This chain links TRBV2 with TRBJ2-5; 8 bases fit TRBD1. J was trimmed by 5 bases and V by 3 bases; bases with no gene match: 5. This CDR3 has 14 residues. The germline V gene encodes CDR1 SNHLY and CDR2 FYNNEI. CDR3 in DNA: TGTGCCAGCAGTGACCCAGGGGGCTTTGAGACCCAGTACTTC. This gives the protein CASSDPGGFETQYF. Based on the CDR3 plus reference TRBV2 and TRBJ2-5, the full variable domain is EPEVTQTPSHQVTQMGQEVILRCVPISNHLYFYWYRQILGQKVEFLVSFYNNEISEKSEIFDDQFSVERPDGSNFTLKIRSTKLEDSAMYFCASSDPGGFETQYFGPGTRLLVL.

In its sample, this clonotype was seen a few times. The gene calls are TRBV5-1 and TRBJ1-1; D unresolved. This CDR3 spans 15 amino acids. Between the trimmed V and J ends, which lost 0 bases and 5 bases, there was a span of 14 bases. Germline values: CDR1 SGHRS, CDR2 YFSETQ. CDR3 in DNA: TGCGCCAGCAGCTTGGGTCCCGACGGGAGAACTGAAGCTTTCTTT. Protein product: CASSLGPDGRTEAFF.

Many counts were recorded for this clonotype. The CDR3 region is CASSLAGTGYEQYF. Written as DNA, the CDR3 is TGTGCCAGCAGCTTAGCTGGGACAGGGTACGAGCAGTACTTC. The V call is TRBV11-2, the J call TRBJ2-7; 9 bases agree with TRBD1. There are 14 residues in the CDR3. J lost 4 bases, V lost 1 base, and 2 bases had no gene match. The germline V gene has CDR1 SGHAT and CDR2 FQNNGV.

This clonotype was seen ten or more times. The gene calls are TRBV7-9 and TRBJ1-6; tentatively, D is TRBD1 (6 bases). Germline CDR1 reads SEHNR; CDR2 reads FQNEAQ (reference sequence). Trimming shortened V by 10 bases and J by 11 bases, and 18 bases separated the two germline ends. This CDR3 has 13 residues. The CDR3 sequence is CATGEGEGAPLHF. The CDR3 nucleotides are TGTGCCACCGGGGAGGGGGAAGGGGCACCCCTCCACTTT.

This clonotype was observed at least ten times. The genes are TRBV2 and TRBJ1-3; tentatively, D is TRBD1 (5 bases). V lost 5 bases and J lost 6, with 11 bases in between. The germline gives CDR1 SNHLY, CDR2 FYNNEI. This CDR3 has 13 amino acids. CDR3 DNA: TGTGCCAGCAGTTCCGAGACAGCAAACACCATATATTTT. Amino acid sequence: CASSSETANTIYF.

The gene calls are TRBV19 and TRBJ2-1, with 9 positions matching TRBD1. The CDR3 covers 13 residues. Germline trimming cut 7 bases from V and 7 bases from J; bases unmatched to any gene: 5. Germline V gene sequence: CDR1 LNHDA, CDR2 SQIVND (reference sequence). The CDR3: CASKRTGVNEQFF. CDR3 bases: TGTGCCAGTAAGCGGACAGGGGTGAATGAGCAGTTCTTC.

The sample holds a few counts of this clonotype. This CDR3 reads CASSLQGAGNEKLFF. Here the CDR3 DNA reads TGTGCCAGCTCCCTCCAGGGGGCCGGGAATGAAAAACTGTTTTTT. The V call is TRBV18, the J call TRBJ1-4; 8 positions match TRBD1. Germline-derived CDR1 and CDR2 are KGHSH and LQKENI. V dropped 6 bases and J dropped 5; count of bases not matched to a gene: 8. The CDR3 consists of 15 residues.

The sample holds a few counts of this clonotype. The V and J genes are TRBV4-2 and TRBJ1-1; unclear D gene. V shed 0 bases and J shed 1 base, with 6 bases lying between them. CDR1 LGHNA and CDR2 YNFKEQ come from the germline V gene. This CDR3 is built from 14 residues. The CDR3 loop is CASSQDLANTEAFF. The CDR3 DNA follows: TGTGCCAGCAGCCAAGATCTGGCGAACACTGAAGCTTTCTTT.

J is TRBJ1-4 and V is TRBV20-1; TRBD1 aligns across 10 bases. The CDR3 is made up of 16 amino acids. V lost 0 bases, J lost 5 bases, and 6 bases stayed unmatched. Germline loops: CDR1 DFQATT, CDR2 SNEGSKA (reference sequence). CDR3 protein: CSARDRQGALNEKLFF. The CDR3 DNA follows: TGCAGTGCTAGAGATCGACAGGGGGCCTTAAATGAAAAACTGTTTTTT.

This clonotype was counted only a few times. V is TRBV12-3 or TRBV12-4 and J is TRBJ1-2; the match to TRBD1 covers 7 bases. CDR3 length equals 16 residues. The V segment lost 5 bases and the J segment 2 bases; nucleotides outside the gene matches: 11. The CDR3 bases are TGTGCCAGCAGTCCCGCCACGGACAGGTTAAACTATGGCTACACCTTC. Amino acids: CASSPATDRLNYGYTF.